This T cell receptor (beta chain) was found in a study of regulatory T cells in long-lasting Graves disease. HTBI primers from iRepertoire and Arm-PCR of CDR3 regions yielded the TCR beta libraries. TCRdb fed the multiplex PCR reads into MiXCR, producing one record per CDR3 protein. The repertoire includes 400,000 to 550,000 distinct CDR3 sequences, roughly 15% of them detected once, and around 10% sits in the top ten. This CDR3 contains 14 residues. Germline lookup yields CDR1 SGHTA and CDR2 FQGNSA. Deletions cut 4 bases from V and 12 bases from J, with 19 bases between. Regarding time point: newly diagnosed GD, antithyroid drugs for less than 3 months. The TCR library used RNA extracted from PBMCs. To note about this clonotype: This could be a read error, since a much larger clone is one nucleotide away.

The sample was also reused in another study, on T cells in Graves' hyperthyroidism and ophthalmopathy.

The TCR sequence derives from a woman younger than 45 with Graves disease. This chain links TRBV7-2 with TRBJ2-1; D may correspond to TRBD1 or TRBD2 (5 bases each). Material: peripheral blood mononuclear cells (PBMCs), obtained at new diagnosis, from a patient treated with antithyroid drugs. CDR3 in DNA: TGTGCCAGCAGCTCCTCAGACTATACGAGGGGGCAGTTCTTC. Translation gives CASSSSDYTRGQFF.